This TCR beta chain appears in the sequencing data of a study of human T cells and chemical hapten exposure. Study as a whole: All through the roughly 24-week study, the scalp of each patient received diphenylcyclopropenone doses weekly.

Per the original methods: A per-sample median of around 100,000 TCRs was observed, with a range of about 20,000 to 690,600. TCRdb analysed the RACE reads with MiXCR anew, one entry per CDR3 protein. TCRdb, not the authors, supplied the V and J calls. The profile covers 82,000 or so distinct CDR3 sequences, with approximately 13% appearing a single time and more than 4.5% taken by the ten largest. Stated time point: patch test 3, about 24 weeks after DPC sensitization. As to treatment: therapeutic diphenylcyclopropenone sensitization with weekly scalp DPC. Total RNA was isolated from whole blood that had not been fractionated. In its sample, this clonotype was seen many times. J gave up 5 bases and V 7 bases, and 10 bases lay outside the gene matches. CDR3 length: 14 residues. Per the germline V gene, CDR1 is SGHRS and CDR2 is YFSETQ.

The chain uses TRBV5-1 and TRBJ1-1, with TRBD1 identical over 8 bases. Sequencing was performed on whole blood, taken in connection with sensitization to the hapten diphenylcyclopropenone (DPC). The clonotype originates from a woman aged 50 to 60 with alopecia areata. Some clones in this sample may be carry-over from other donors' samples. The CDR3 reads CASRLLQGATEAFF. For the CDR3, the DNA is TGCGCCAGCCGTCTTCTCCAGGGGGCGACTGAAGCTTTCTTT.